The clone carrying this T cell receptor beta chain was counted at least ten times. This specimen belongs to a study of kidney transplant recipient with SARS-CoV-2 infection. V was trimmed by 5 bases and J by 2 bases, leaving 18 bases between them. Looked up from germline, CDR1 is MNHNY and CDR2 is SVGAGI (reference sequence). The CDR3 length is 16 residues. TCRdb re-called the reads with MiXCR, one entry per CDR3 protein. This sample yields 200,000 to 250,000 distinct CDR3 sequences, of which around 28% are seen a single time; roughly 7.3% belongs to the top ten. The source of this sequence is a young adult male patient who had COVID-19 and was a kidney transplant recipient. Part of the T cell pool may stem from the graft donor. V is TRBV6-6 and J is TRBJ1-2; D is perhaps TRBD1 (6 bases). The material sequenced was a blood sample, taken at baseline and between days 110 and 120 from a kidney transplant recipient. The CDR3 region is CASSKDRHSTNYGYTF. CDR3 DNA sequence: TGTGCCAGCAGTAAAGACAGGCACTCAACCAACTATGGCTACACCTTC.